One and the same sample provided the 8 T cell receptor beta chains below, sequenced in a study of T cells in Graves' hyperthyroidism and ophthalmopathy. Researchers took RNA transcripts and amplified the TCR beta CDR3 regions from them. During a first-round RT-PCR of the TCR CDR3, the HTBI primer set was used. TCRdb recomputed calls from the multiplex PCR reads with MiXCR, one row per CDR3 protein. Here the sample spans 500,000 to 750,000 distinct CDR3 sequences, approximately 14% being singletons. Source material: blood. Receptor source: a woman under 40 with Graves' hyperthyroidism.

This clonotype was detected only a few times. The chain is built from TRBV15 and TRBJ2-1, with TRBD2 matching over 9 bases. This CDR3 has 16 amino acids. In germline, CDR1 is LNHNV, CDR2 YYDKDF (reference sequence). V lost 0 bases to trimming and J lost 4 bases; unmatched junction nucleotides: 4. CDR3 amino acids: CATSREGTSIYNEQFF. CDR3 nucleotide sequence: TGTGCCACCAGCAGAGAGGGGACTAGCATTTACAATGAGCAGTTCTTC.

The V call is TRBV4-2, the J call TRBJ2-7; a possible D gene is TRBD2 (6 bases). The germline gives CDR1 LGHNA, CDR2 YNFKEQ. This CDR3 has 15 residues. Trimming took 4 bases from V and 4 from J, leaving 17 bases between them. CDR3 residues: CASSRSTGTDYEQYF. For the CDR3, the DNA is TGTGCCAGCAGCCGGTCGACCGGGACTGATTACGAGCAGTACTTC.

This clonotype was recorded at least ten times. The J gene is TRBJ1-5, the V gene TRBV12-3 or TRBV12-4; D call uncertain. With 5 bases removed from V and 4 bases from J, the gap between germline ends came to 6 bases. The CDR3 extends over 12 amino acids. The DNA for the CDR3 is TGTGCCAGCAGTGATTTTAATCAGCCCCAGCATTTT. Amino acid sequence: CASSDFNQPQHF.

This clonotype occurred many times. V is TRBV24-1 and J is TRBJ2-1; a possible D gene is TRBD2 (5 bases). The CDR3 contains 16 residues. Germline V CDR1 and CDR2: KGHDR, SFDVKD. V was shortened by 6 bases and J by 2 bases, with 16 bases between the two germline ends. CDR3 sequence reads: CATSFAPQRTYNEQFF. The CDR3 nucleotides are TGTGCCACCAGTTTTGCTCCCCAGCGGACCTACAATGAGCAGTTCTTC.

The rearrangement uses TRBV24-1 and TRBJ2-7, with TRBD1 matching 9 bases. V trimming: 4 bases; J trimming: 1 base; junction bases outside the gene matches: 7. The CDR3 extends over 16 amino acids. Germline V gene data show CDR1 as KGHDR and CDR2 as SFDVKD. The CDR3, as DNA: TGTGCCACCAGTGAATCGGGACAGGGCTCGTCCTACGAGCAGTACTTC. The encoded protein is CATSESGQGSSYEQYF.

The chain joins TRBV10-3 to TRBJ1-1, with D hard to call. The CDR3 spans 13 residues. V lost 9 bases to trimming and J lost 2 bases, with 13 bases between them. The germline CDR1 and CDR2 sequences are ENHRY and SYGVKD. CDR3 protein: CAILDLPNTEAFF. The CDR3 DNA follows: TGTGCCATTCTGGACCTACCAAACACTGAAGCTTTCTTT.

The chain is built from TRBV6-2 or TRBV6-3 and TRBJ1-4, with 7 bases aligning to TRBD1. The CDR3 consists of 14 residues. V lost 6 bases and J lost 8; bases outside the gene matches: 9. Germline V lookup: CDR1 MNHEY, CDR2 SVGEGT. The CDR3 sequence is CASRETGPGEKLFF. In DNA, the CDR3 is TGTGCCAGCAGGGAGACAGGGCCAGGGGAAAAACTGTTTTTT.

This sequence joins TRBV29-1 and TRBJ2-1, with 7 bases identical to TRBD2. The V gene's germline CDR1 is SQVTM and CDR2 ANQGSEA. After removal of 6 bases from V and 8 bases from J, the junction contained 7 bases not matched to a gene. CDR3 length: 12 amino acids. This chain's CDR3 is CSVRELRYEQFF. CDR3 bases: TGCAGCGTGCGGGAGTTAAGGTATGAGCAGTTCTTC.